Listed here are 8 T cell receptor beta chains from one sample, sequenced in a study of Tregs in tolerant kidney transplant recipients. The antigens of these receptors remain unknown. Data came from immunoSEQ multiplex PCR; TCRdb stores just in-frame clones and leaves some out. The sample records 30,000 or so clones, roughly four fifths being singletons. The sample consisted of Tregs from blood cultured with allogeneic cells. These receptors were taken from a human donor in good health.

By frequency in the sample, this clone is medium-sized. This chain connects TRBV19 to TRBJ1-2, with D possibly TRBD1 on 5 matching bases. The germline gives CDR1 LNHDA, CDR2 SQIVND (reference sequence). CDR3 size: 12 residues. The germline V and J ends were trimmed by 10 bases and 4 bases, with 13 bases remaining between them. The CDR3 reads CATRDRGYGYTF. The CDR3 DNA is TGTGCCACCCGGGACCGAGGCTATGGCTACACCTTC.

The chain couples TRBV4-2 to TRBJ2-7; D ambiguous. The CDR3 has 12 amino acids. The germline V gene encodes CDR1 LGHNA and CDR2 YNFKEQ. Trimming shortened V by 4 bases and J by 8 bases, and 12 bases separated the two germline ends. CDR3 in amino acids: CASSLGTEKQYF. For the CDR3, the DNA is TGTGCCAGCAGCCTCGGAACAGAGAAGCAGTACTTC.

CDR3 amino acids: CASSSTGTSGYNEQFF. CDR3 in DNA: TGTGCCAGCAGCTCCACCGGGACTAGCGGGTACAATGAGCAGTTCTTC. V is TRBV11-3 and J is TRBJ2-1; 12 bases agree with TRBD2. The CDR3 has 16 amino acids. Germline CDR1 is SGHNT and CDR2 is YENEEA. Trimming at V came to 4 bases and at J to 4 bases, leaving 5 bases not matched to a gene.

The rearrangement joins TRBV6-1 to TRBJ1-2, with TRBD1 identical over 7 bases. Germline assignment: CDR1 MNHNS and CDR2 SASEGT. Trimming cost V 7 bases and J 7 bases; bases outside gene matches: 15. There are 15 residues in the CDR3. The CDR3 nucleotides read TGTGCCAGCACTAATAGGGACAGTAAGCCGGGTGGCTACACCTTC. It encodes CASTNRDSKPGGYTF.

The chain uses TRBV15 and TRBJ1-4; D perhaps matches TRBD1 (5 bases). This CDR3 comprises 13 residues. The germline CDR1 and CDR2 sequences are LNHNV and YYDKDF (reference sequence). V lost 8 bases and J 7 bases, leaving 14 bases between the germline ends. The CDR3 spells CATWGGDGEKLFF. The CDR3, as DNA: TGTGCCACCTGGGGGGGAGATGGTGAAAAACTGTTTTTT.

The chain employs TRBV7-3 and TRBJ2-2; 10 bases are a match to TRBD2. The germline gives CDR1 SGHTA, CDR2 FQGTGA. The CDR3 runs 18 residues. The ends lost 2 bases at V and 2 bases at J; junction bases unmatched: 8. CDR3 sequence: CASSLGSGRASNTGELFF. The CDR3 DNA reads TGTGCCAGCAGCTTAGGCAGCGGGAGGGCCTCCAACACCGGGGAGCTGTTTTTT.

V and J are TRBV5-4 and TRBJ2-3; D ambiguous. This CDR3 is built from 14 residues. Germline V gene data show CDR1 as SGHNT and CDR2 as YYREEE (reference sequence). Trimming stripped 0 bases from V and 3 bases from J, with 8 bases between. The CDR3: CASSLESWTDTQYF. In DNA, the CDR3 is TGTGCCAGCAGCTTGGAAAGTTGGACAGATACGCAGTATTTT.

The chain recombines TRBV19 with TRBJ2-7; 8 nucleotides align to TRBD2. CDR3 length equals 15 residues. Germline V gene lookup returns CDR1 LNHDA and CDR2 SQIVND (reference sequence). The V segment lost 6 bases and the J segment 2 bases; nucleotides outside the gene matches: 9. The CDR3 here is CASSVRAGGPYEQYF. The DNA for the CDR3 is TGTGCCAGTAGCGTCAGGGCGGGGGGTCCCTACGAGCAGTACTTC.